This T cell receptor (beta chain) derives from a study of blood T cell repertoires in COVID-19. About the research overall: Spain, Italy and the United States supplied samples that represented acute and convalescent COVID-19.

There are 23 residues in the CDR3. The protocol was immunoSEQ multiplex PCR, while the TCRdb copy is restricted to in-frame clones and leaves out a portion. The table has 250,000 or so clones, about three quarters seen once. The sample holds a few counts of this clone. The rearrangement links TRBV21-1 to TRBJ2-7; TRBD2, the table's D call, was not compared with the DNA. TRBV21-1 is labeled a pseudogene. Sequenced input: peripheral blood. The receptor was isolated from a woman older than 75 with acute or convalescent COVID-19. The CDR3 coding sequence is TGTGCCAGCAGCAATAAAGGTAGGAGGGAATTCGGACTAGCGGGGACACCTACGAGATGGCAGTACTTC. It is translated as CASSNKGRREFGLAGTPTRWQYF.